This T cell receptor (beta chain) is from a study of blood T cell repertoires in COVID-19. Study overall: Acute-phase and convalescent COVID-19 samples originated in the United States, Italy and Spain. The cDNA or gDNA used as material had been derived from T cells, B-cell-depleted T cells, or PBMCs.

This clone has a single count. Under the authors' procedure: Estimation of nucleated cell counts was performed using reference gene primer amplification. The method was immunoSEQ multiplex PCR; TCRdb's version includes in-frame clones alone and lacks a portion of them. V, J and clone size derive from that table, while D and trimming were established from the DNA sequence. The sample contains about 130,000 clones, roughly 80% of which appear only once. Germline CDR1 is SGHDT and CDR2 is YYEEEE. V was clipped by 2 bases and J by 0 bases, with 8 bases between them. The CDR3 spans 14 residues. The source of this sequence is a man aged 55 to 70 with acute or convalescent COVID-19. J is TRBJ1-1 and V is TRBV5-6; D possibly corresponds to TRBD1 (5 bases). The specimen was peripheral blood. The DNA for the CDR3 is TGTGCCAGCAGCTTAAGGGGCCTGAACACTGAAGCTTTCTTT. Protein sequence: CASSLRGLNTEAFF.